Shown below are 9 T cell receptor beta chains from a single sample sequenced in a study of T cells in Graves' hyperthyroidism and ophthalmopathy. Authors of the study amplified TCR beta CDR3 regions from RNA transcripts. First-round RT-PCR targeting the TCR CDR3 was performed with the HTBI primer set. From the multiplex PCR reads, TCRdb called clonotypes with MiXCR, one entry per CDR3 protein. This sample has 600,000 or so distinct CDR3 sequences, with 46% found just once. The sequenced sample consisted of peripheral blood or thyroid tissue (not recorded which). All receptors come from a woman between 18 and 29 years old with Graves' hyperthyroidism.

There are a few counts of this clonotype. The chain couples TRBV7-9 to TRBJ2-5; D is undetermined. The germline V and J ends were trimmed by 8 bases and 5 bases, with 9 bases remaining between them. CDR3 size: 11 residues. Germline assignment: CDR1 SEHNR and CDR2 FQNEAQ (reference sequence). The CDR3 DNA sequence: TGTGCCAGCTCACCGGCGGAGACCCAGTACTTC. This sequence encodes CASSPAETQYF.

The gene calls are TRBV2 and TRBJ2-7; D possibly matches TRBD1 or TRBD2 (5 bases each). V was shortened by 5 bases and J by 3 bases, with 14 bases between the two germline ends. Germline V gene lookup returns CDR1 SNHLY and CDR2 FYNNEI. The CDR3 loop spans 14 amino acids. CDR3 residues: CASSHRGPIYEQYF. In nucleotides, the CDR3 is TGTGCCAGCAGTCACCGGGGCCCGATCTACGAGCAGTACTTC.

The chain joins TRBV19 to TRBJ1-5; D is unresolved. The germline CDR1 and CDR2 sequences are LNHDA and SQIVND (reference sequence). This CDR3 has 13 amino acids. The V end was cut by 9 bases, the J end by 5 bases, with 14 bases between. For the CDR3, the DNA is TGTGCCAGCAACCTCGGAGTTGATCAGCCCCAGCATTTT. It codes for CASNLGVDQPQHF. The variable domain in full, with the rest retrieved from reference TRBV19 and TRBJ1-5, is DGGITQSPKYLFRKEGQNVTLSCEQNLNHDAMYWYRQDPGQGLRLIYYSQIVNDFQKGDIAEGYSVSREKKESFPLTVTSAQKNPTAFYLCASNLGVDQPQHFGDGTRLSIL.

For this clonotype: A junction end diverges from the germline sequence, so it may reflect a read error. The chain carries TRBV2 and TRBJ1-1; 9 nucleotides line up with TRBD1. The CDR3 contains 11 residues. Germline lookup yields CDR1 SNHLY and CDR2 FYNNEI. In DNA, the CDR3 is TGTGCCAGCAGATACCGGACAGGGGCAAACTTT. Translated: CASRYRTGANF.

This clonotype was counted a single time. This may be a read error, as it is one base from a much larger clone. The J gene is TRBJ1-1, the V gene TRBV14; no firm D call. CDR3 length equals 14 residues. Trimming removed 4 bases at V and 6 bases at J, with 15 bases between. Germline V gives CDR1 SGHDN, CDR2 FVKESK. CDR3 nucleotides: TGTGCCAGCAGCCGAGATTCCAGTATTTCTGAAGCTTTCTTT. Translation: CASSRDSSISEAFF. The whole variable domain, filled in from reference TRBV14 and TRBJ1-1, reads EAGVTQFPSHSVIEKGQTVTLRCDPISGHDNLYWYRRVMGKEIKFLLHFVKESKQDESGMPNNRFLAERTGGTYSTLKVQPAELEDSGVYFCASSRDSSISEAFFGQGTRLTVV.

The gene calls are TRBV5-1 and TRBJ1-6, with 7 bases aligning to TRBD1. This CDR3 region has 14 residues. Germline values: CDR1 SGHRS, CDR2 YFSETQ. V lost 3 bases, J lost 10 bases, and 7 bases stayed unmatched. The CDR3 nucleotides read TGCGCCAGCAGCTGGACAGGAGAGAACTCACCCCTCCACTTT. This sequence encodes CASSWTGENSPLHF.

In this sample, this clonotype turned up a few times. V is TRBV29-1 and J is TRBJ1-5; the D gene is possibly TRBD1 (5 bases). In germline, CDR1 is SQVTM, CDR2 ANQGSEA. CDR3 length: 13 residues. Trimming left V 7 bases short and J 6 bases short, with 16 bases between. The CDR3 loop is CSAQLGGVQPQHF. For the CDR3, the DNA is TGCAGCGCCCAACTGGGGGGGGTTCAGCCCCAGCATTTT.

With regard to this clonotype: The junction does not match germline at one end; this may be a read error. The chain combines TRBV29-1 with TRBJ2-2, with a possible D match to TRBD2 (6 bases). CDR3 size: 13 residues. CDR1 is SQVTM and CDR2 is ANQGSEA in the germline V gene. As DNA, the CDR3 is TGCAGCGCGGGGACTGGGAACTCCGGGGAGCTGTTTTTT. It specifies CSAGTGNSGELFF.

V gene TRBV25-1 combines with J gene TRBJ1-2, with a possible D match to TRBD1 (5 bases). Germline assignment: CDR1 MGHDK and CDR2 SYGVNS. The V gene lost 9 bases and the J gene lost 3 bases, with 14 bases spanning the gap. The CDR3 runs 13 residues. Written as DNA, the CDR3 is TGTGCCAGGCGGGACCCGCCCCACTATGGCTACACCTTC. Its protein is CARRDPPHYGYTF.